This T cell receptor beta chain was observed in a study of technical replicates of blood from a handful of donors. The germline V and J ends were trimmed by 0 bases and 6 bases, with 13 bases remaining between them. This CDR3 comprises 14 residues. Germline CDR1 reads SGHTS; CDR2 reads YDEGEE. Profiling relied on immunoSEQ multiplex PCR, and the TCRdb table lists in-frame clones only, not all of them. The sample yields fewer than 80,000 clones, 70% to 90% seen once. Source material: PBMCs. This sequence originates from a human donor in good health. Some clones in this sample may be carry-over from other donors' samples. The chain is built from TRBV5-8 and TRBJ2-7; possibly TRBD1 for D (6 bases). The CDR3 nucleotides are TGTGCCAGCAGCTTGGGGACAGCTGCGGGCGAGCAGTACTTC. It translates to CASSLGTAAGEQYF.